This TCR beta chain originates from a study of OX40 agonist ivuxolimab in advanced cancers. Study-level findings and limits: Averaged across samples, CD8+ T cells carried more expanded clones than CD4+ did.

Clones were sequenced by immunoSEQ multiplex PCR, and TCRdb holds only the in-frame ones, with some missing. In the table there are about 61,000 clones, 80% to 95% of which are singletons. Concerning this clone itself: No antigen is known for it.

The CDR3 extends over 15 amino acids. The V end was cut by 4 bases, the J end by 3 bases, with 13 bases between. Germline values: CDR1 MNHNY, CDR2 SVGAGI (reference sequence). The sequencing here drew on CD4+ or CD8+ T cells sorted from blood, taken in a trial of the OX40 agonist ivuxolimab. The J gene is TRBJ1-5, the V gene TRBV6-6; D is possibly TRBD1 (6 bases). The sequence was obtained from an adult with an advanced solid tumor such as melanoma, head and neck, liver or kidney cancer. In DNA form, the CDR3 reads TGTGCCAGCAGTTTAATACAGGGTTTCAATCAGCCCCAGCATTTT. Translating gives CASSLIQGFNQPQHF.